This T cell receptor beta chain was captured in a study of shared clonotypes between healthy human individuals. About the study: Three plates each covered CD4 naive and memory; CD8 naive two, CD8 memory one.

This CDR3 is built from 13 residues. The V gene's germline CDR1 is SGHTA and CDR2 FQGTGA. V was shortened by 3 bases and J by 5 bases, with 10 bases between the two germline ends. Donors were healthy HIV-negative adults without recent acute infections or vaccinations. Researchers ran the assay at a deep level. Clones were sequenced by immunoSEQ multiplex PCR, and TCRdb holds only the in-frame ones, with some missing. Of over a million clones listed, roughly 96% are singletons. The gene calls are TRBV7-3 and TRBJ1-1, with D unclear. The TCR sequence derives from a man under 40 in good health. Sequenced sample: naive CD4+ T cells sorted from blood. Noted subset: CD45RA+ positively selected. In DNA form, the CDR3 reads TGTGCCAGCAGCTTCGGCGTGTGGACTGAAGCTTTCTTT. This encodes CASSFGVWTEAFF.